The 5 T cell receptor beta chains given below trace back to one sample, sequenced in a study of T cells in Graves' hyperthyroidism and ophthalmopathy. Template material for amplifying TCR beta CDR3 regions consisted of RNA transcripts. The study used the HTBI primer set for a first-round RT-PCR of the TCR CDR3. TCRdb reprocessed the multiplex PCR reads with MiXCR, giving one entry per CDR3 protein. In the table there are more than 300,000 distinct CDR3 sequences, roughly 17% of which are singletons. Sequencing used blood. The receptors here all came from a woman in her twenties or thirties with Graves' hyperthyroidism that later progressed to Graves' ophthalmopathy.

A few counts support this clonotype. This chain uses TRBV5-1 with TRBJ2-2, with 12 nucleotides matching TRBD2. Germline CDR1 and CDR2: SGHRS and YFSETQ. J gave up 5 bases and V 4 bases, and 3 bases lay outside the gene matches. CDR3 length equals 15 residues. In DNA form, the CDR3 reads TGCGCCAGCAGCCTCGGGACTAGCGGGACCGGGGAGCTGTTTTTT. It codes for CASSLGTSGTGELFF.

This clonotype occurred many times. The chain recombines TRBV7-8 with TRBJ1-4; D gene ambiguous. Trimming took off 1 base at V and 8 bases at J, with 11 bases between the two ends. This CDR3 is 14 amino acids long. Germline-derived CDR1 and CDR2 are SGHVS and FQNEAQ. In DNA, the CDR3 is TGTGCCAGCAGCTTAGAGGGCCGAGAAGAAAAACTGTTTTTT. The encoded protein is CASSLEGREEKLFF. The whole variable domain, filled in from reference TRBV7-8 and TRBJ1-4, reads GAGVSQSPRYKVAKRGQDVALRCDPISGHVSLFWYQQALGQGPEFLTYFQNEAQLDKSGLPSDRFFAERPEGSVSTLKIQRTQQEDSAVYLCASSLEGREEKLFFGSGTQLSVL.

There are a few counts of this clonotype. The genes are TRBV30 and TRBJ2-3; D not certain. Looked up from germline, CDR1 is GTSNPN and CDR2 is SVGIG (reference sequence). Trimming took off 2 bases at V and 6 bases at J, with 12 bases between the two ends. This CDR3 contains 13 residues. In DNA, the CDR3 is TGTGCCTGGAGTTTACTTAGGGCGGATACGCAGTATTTT. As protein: CAWSLLRADTQYF.

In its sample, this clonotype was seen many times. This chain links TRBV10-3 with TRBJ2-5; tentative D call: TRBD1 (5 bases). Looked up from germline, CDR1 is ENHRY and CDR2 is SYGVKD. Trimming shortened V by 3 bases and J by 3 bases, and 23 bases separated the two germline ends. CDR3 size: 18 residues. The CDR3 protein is CAISDPSGWREVKETQYF. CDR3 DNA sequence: TGTGCCATCAGTGATCCCTCAGGGTGGAGAGAGGTAAAAGAGACCCAGTACTTC.

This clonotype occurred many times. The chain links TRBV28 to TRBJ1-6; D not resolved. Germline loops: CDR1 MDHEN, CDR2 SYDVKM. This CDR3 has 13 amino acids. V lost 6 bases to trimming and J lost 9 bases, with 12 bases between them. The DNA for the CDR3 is TGTGCCAGCAGCCAAGCCCGGGGTTCACCCCTCCACTTT. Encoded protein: CASSQARGSPLHF. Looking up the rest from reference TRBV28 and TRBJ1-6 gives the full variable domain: DVKVTQSSRYLVKRTGEKVFLECVQDMDHENMFWYRQDPGLGLRLIYFSYDVKMKEKGDIPEGYSVSREKKERFSLILESASTNQTSMYLCASSQARGSPLHFGNGTRLTVT.